A selection of T cell receptor beta chains follows, all from one sample in a study of CD8 T cells in Susac syndrome. MiXCR was run by TCRdb on the immunoSEQ multiplex PCR reads, yielding one entry per CDR3 protein. The sample lists about 110,000 distinct CDR3 sequences; roughly 95% were seen once. Sample: CD8+ T cells from PBMCs. The receptors derive from a human donor with Susac syndrome. The conserved cysteine and the conserved F or W are not part of the CDR3 here.

CDR3 protein,J gene,V gene
ASSHAASEFHEQY,TRBJ2-7,TRBV13
ASSLAGTSRGTQY,TRBJ2-5,TRBV11-1
ASSPPGGIGSPLH,TRBJ1-6,TRBV27
ASSLSGNNEQF,TRBJ2-1,TRBV9
ASSVASGGSDTQY,TRBJ2-3,TRBV6-4
ASSQALLSGAQY,TRBJ2-5,TRBV4-1
ASSIWDREGIEQF,TRBJ2-1,TRBV19
ASSQGGAQY,TRBJ2-5,TRBV11-1
ASSFGGAQY,TRBJ2-5,TRBV12-3/TRBV12-4
ASSQVQGGDTEAF,TRBJ1-1,TRBV4-1
ASSLDPRGTPLH,TRBJ1-6,TRBV5-1
SAIPPASSVLNEQF,TRBJ2-1,TRBV20-1
ASSERTGYEQY,TRBJ2-7,TRBV7-9
ASSLRETQY,TRBJ2-5,TRBV11-2
SARGGSNYGYT,TRBJ1-2,TRBV20-1
ASSARQNYGYT,TRBJ1-2,TRBV25-1
ASSAGPLSNQPQH,TRBJ1-5,TRBV9
ASMGGDGAYEQY,TRBJ2-7,TRBV5-1
ASGQGAHEQY,TRBJ2-7,TRBV19
ASSPTGMFYEQY,TRBJ2-7,TRBV6-1
ASSVLAGVTDTQY,TRBJ2-3,TRBV12-3/TRBV12-4
ASTTSGTGAHLDEKLF,TRBJ1-4,TRBV2
ASSGTGTYEQY,TRBJ2-7,TRBV12-3/TRBV12-4
ASSQAGQGSSPLH,TRBJ1-6,TRBV4-3
ASSPNEETGLYEQY,TRBJ2-7,TRBV18
ASSEPSGGYTDTQY,TRBJ2-3,TRBV2
SARQGPLPYSNQPQH,TRBJ1-5,TRBV20-1
SAPLPGAEGGGSTDTQY,TRBJ2-3,TRBV20-1
ASSPGLAASYNEQF,TRBJ2-1,TRBV4-3
ASSSDQGARGSYEQY,TRBJ2-7,TRBV13
ASSPDARTQY,TRBJ2-5,TRBV12-3/TRBV12-4
SAYLAEGTDTQY,TRBJ2-3,TRBV20-1
ASSETGDNYGYT,TRBJ1-2,TRBV2
ASSLVLQETQY,TRBJ2-5,TRBV11-2
ASRRGTEAF,TRBJ1-1,TRBV27
ASPRGQETQY,TRBJ2-5,TRBV7-9
ASSLEGDGATEAF,TRBJ1-1,TRBV4-1
ASSPRGRRTEAF,TRBJ1-1,TRBV5-6
SARDTAGPPDYEQY,TRBJ2-7,TRBV20-1
ASSSEGASYEQY,TRBJ2-7,TRBV5-1
ASSPLDSYEQY,TRBJ2-7,TRBV18
SVDGVLNTEAF,TRBJ1-1,TRBV29-1
ASSFYLLGDEQY,TRBJ2-7,TRBV5-1
ASSFRGERGAKNIQY,TRBJ2-4,TRBV19
ASSLPGDWEQY,TRBJ2-7,TRBV7-9